Listed below are T cell receptor beta chains from one sample, sequenced in a study of PD-1 and CTLA-4 blockade in melanoma. The assay was immunoSEQ multiplex PCR, and TCRdb's table has in-frame clones only and misses some. The data hold some 33,000 clones, with less than 90% observed a single time. The sample was CD8+ T cells from peripheral blood, taken from a patient given anti-PD-1 treatment. All receptors derive from a human donor with melanoma. Both conserved end residues are part of each CDR3. A D gene is named only where the DNA matches it firmly. A clone size is listed for some rows: how often the clone was seen (once, few, many), or a class if it is expanded.

-	TRBV7-9	-	TRBJ2-7	TGTGCCAGCGGATTAGGAGGGAACGAGCAGTACTTC	CASGLGGNEQYF
-	TRBV5-1	-	TRBJ2-7	TGCGCCAGCAGCCGCCGGGGTATCGGGTTGTCCTCCTACGAGCAGTACTTC	CASSRRGIGLSSYEQYF
-	TRBV5-1	-	TRBJ1-1	TGCGCCAGCAGCTACCGGGACACTTACACTGAAGCTTTCTTT	CASSYRDTYTEAFF
once	TRBV4-1	-	TRBJ1-1	TGCGCCAGCAGCCAAGATTTGGGGGCCAACACTGAAGCTTTCTTT	CASSQDLGANTEAFF
-	TRBV7-9	-	TRBJ1-1	TGTGCCAGCAGCTATGGGAGTGAAGCTTTCTTT	CASSYGSEAFF
few	TRBV6-2/TRBV6-3	TRBD1	TRBJ1-6	TGTGCCAGCAGGCCTGGGACAGTCCTTCCCCTCCACTTT	CASRPGTVLPLHF
-	TRBV29-1	-	TRBJ2-7	TGCAGCGTGTCTCAGGGAGGGGGCTCCTACGAGCAGTACTTC	CSVSQGGGSYEQYF
-	TRBV27	TRBD2	TRBJ2-1	TGTGCCAGCAGTGGGGGGGGACTAACCCCCTACAATGAGCAGTTCTTC	CASSGGGLTPYNEQFF
-	TRBV3-1/TRBV3-2	-	TRBJ2-3	TGTGCCAGCCGGGATTCCAGGGGAATGGGAGATACGCAGTATTTT	CASRDSRGMGDTQYF
-	TRBV5-5	TRBD1	TRBJ1-6	TGTGCCAGCAGCTTGGTCTGGGACAGGGGTGTTTCACCCCTCCACTTT	CASSLVWDRGVSPLHF